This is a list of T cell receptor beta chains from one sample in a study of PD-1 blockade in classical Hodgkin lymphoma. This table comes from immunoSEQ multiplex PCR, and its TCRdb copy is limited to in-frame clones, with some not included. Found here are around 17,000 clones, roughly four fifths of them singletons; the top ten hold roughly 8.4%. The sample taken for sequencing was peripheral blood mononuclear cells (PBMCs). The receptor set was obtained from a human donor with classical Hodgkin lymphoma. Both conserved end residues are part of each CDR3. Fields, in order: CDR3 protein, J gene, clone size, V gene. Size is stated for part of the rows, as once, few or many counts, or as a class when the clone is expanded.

CDR3: CASSYSSTSNQPQHF; J: TRBJ1-5; size: -; V: TRBV6-5
CDR3: CASSLAMASGSYNEQFF; J: TRBJ2-1; size: -; V: TRBV5-4
CDR3: CASSPLSLQGYEQYF; J: TRBJ2-7; size: -; V: TRBV28
CDR3: CASSQDMIGGWEQYF; J: TRBJ2-7; size: -; V: TRBV4-2
CDR3: CASSQLLAGVNEQFF; J: TRBJ2-1; size: -; V: TRBV4-1
CDR3: CASSVGWLAGDEQFF; J: TRBJ2-1; size: -; V: TRBV9
CDR3: CASSFRQGVGYEQYF; J: TRBJ2-7; size: -; V: TRBV27
CDR3: CASSSDRGNSPLHF; J: TRBJ1-6; size: -; V: TRBV19
CDR3: CASSIRRGDEQYF; J: TRBJ2-7; size: -; V: TRBV19
CDR3: CASSSSGTGKVPEAFF; J: TRBJ1-1; size: once; V: TRBV5-4
CDR3: CASSSRLSQRRTDTQYF; J: TRBJ2-3; size: medium-sized; V: TRBV7-3
CDR3: CASRYRDRVPFSGANVLTF; J: TRBJ2-6; size: -; V: TRBV19
CDR3: CASSLVRGRDTDTQYF; J: TRBJ2-3; size: -; V: TRBV5-1
CDR3: CASSELDTQYF; J: TRBJ2-3; size: -; V: TRBV10-1
CDR3: CASSRRTALSGNNEQFF; J: TRBJ2-1; size: -; V: TRBV7-2
CDR3: CASSARTGEGTDTQYF; J: TRBJ2-3; size: once; V: TRBV9
CDR3: CASSTLGNEQFF; J: TRBJ2-1; size: few; V: TRBV7-6
CDR3: CASIRRSLPDTQYF; J: TRBJ2-3; size: -; V: TRBV5-6
CDR3: CASSLRTGEGYGYTF; J: TRBJ1-2; size: -; V: TRBV5-1
CDR3: CAGSRQGAPGETQYF; J: TRBJ2-5; size: once; V: TRBV9
CDR3: CATSRGTREVDTQYF; J: TRBJ2-3; size: -; V: TRBV15
CDR3: CASAPASGSLNEQFF; J: TRBJ2-1; size: -; V: TRBV7-6
CDR3: CASSHTSGIETQYF; J: TRBJ2-5; size: -; V: TRBV5-1
CDR3: CASTGPRGSQYF; J: TRBJ2-3; size: -; V: TRBV28
CDR3: CASSLGRDGYGYTF; J: TRBJ1-2; size: -; V: TRBV27
CDR3: CASSRTANTEAFF; J: TRBJ1-1; size: -; V: TRBV6-5
CDR3: CASSLPGEPSYEQYF; J: TRBJ2-7; size: -; V: TRBV5-1
CDR3: CASRGSDQPQHF; J: TRBJ1-5; size: -; V: TRBV25-1
CDR3: CAIRLSSGKGQYF; J: TRBJ2-7; size: -; V: TRBV10-3
CDR3: CASSEQGRNTGELFF; J: TRBJ2-2; size: -; V: TRBV6-1
CDR3: CASSNDRGYEQYF; J: TRBJ2-7; size: -; V: TRBV19
CDR3: CASREVYNEQFF; J: TRBJ2-1; size: -; V: TRBV2